The 15 T cell receptor beta chains reported below all come from one sample, sequenced in a study of cytomegalovirus exposure and HLA in healthy donors. PCR primers comprised 60 Vbeta and 13 Jbeta primers. The table came from immunoSEQ multiplex PCR; TCRdb's copy has only in-frame clones and leaves some out. This table lists under 200,000 clones. Material: PBMCs. The receptors were gathered from a man aged 25 to 45 in good health and CMV-seronegative.

The V and J genes are TRBV5-4 and TRBJ1-6; 8 nucleotides match TRBD1. CDR3 length equals 16 residues. V was clipped by 1 base and J by 7 bases; unmatched bases: 7. Germline CDR1 SGHNT, CDR2 YYREEE (reference sequence). This CDR3 is CASSLPPTGANSPLHF. CDR3 DNA: TGTGCCAGCAGCTTGCCCCCGACAGGGGCCAATTCACCCCTCCACTTT.

This sequence joins TRBV18 and TRBJ1-5; TRBD1 might be the D (5 bases). V was pared by 3 bases and J by 3 bases, with 15 bases between. The CDR3 has 16 amino acids. Germline loops: CDR1 KGHSH, CDR2 LQKENI. The CDR3 loop reads CASSPGQTRDNQPQHF. CDR3 in DNA: TGTGCCAGCTCACCGGGGCAGACTAGAGACAATCAGCCCCAGCATTTT.

The chain has TRBV11-3 and TRBJ2-5; 10 bases are shared with TRBD2. The length of the CDR3 is 15 residues. V shed 5 bases and J 7 bases; nucleotides not matched to a gene: 10. Germline loops: CDR1 SGHNT, CDR2 YENEEA. This CDR3 is CASSAIAGGVGTQYF. The CDR3 coding sequence is TGTGCCAGCAGCGCCATAGCGGGAGGTGTGGGGACCCAGTACTTC.

J is TRBJ2-7 and V is TRBV5-6; D unresolved. The CDR3 consists of 11 residues. Germline lookup yields CDR1 SGHDT and CDR2 YYEEEE. V lost 4 bases and J 5 bases, leaving 7 bases between the germline ends. This CDR3 is CASSLRDEQYF. CDR3 bases: TGTGCCAGCAGCCTACGAGACGAGCAGTACTTC.

The chain links TRBV6-4 to TRBJ2-3; 7 nucleotides align to TRBD1. Germline CDR1 reads MRHNA; CDR2 reads SNTAGT. The junction had 6 bases not matched to a gene; V was cut back by 0 bases and J by 3 bases. There are 16 residues in the CDR3. CDR3 region: CASSDSPDRSTDTQYF. DNA for the CDR3: TGTGCCAGCAGTGACTCTCCGGACAGGTCAACAGATACGCAGTATTTT.

This chain joins TRBV18 and TRBJ2-5; the D gene is possibly TRBD1 (5 bases). The CDR3 has 15 residues. Trimming took 3 bases from V and 2 from J, leaving 13 bases between them. Germline CDR1 KGHSH, CDR2 LQKENI. The CDR3 region has the DNA TGTGCCAGCTCACCGATGTCTAAGGGGCAAGAGACCCAGTACTTC. Its protein is CASSPMSKGQETQYF.

The chain combines TRBV18 with TRBJ2-3, with 9 bases fitting TRBD2. Germline assignment: CDR1 KGHSH and CDR2 LQKENI. The junction had 4 bases not matched to a gene; V was cut back by 6 bases and J by 0 bases. CDR3 size: 15 residues. CDR3 loop: CASSQTSGSTDTQYF. In DNA, the CDR3 is TGTGCCAGCTCGCAGACTAGCGGTAGCACAGATACGCAGTATTTT.

Points on this clone: Other DNA sequences in this specimen translate into the identical CDR3. The chain links TRBV20-1 to TRBJ1-5; D call uncertain. Germline lookup yields CDR1 DFQATT and CDR2 SNEGSKA (reference sequence). Trimming took 1 base from V and 5 from J, leaving 3 bases between them. The CDR3 has 11 residues. This CDR3 reads CSARGDQPQHF. DNA for the CDR3: TGCAGTGCTAGAGGAGATCAGCCCCAGCATTTT.

The chain recombines TRBV6-5 with TRBJ2-1; perhaps TRBD2 as D (5 bases). The V and J ends lost 2 bases and 6 bases respectively, with 14 bases between them. Germline CDR1 is MNHEY and CDR2 is SVGAGI. The CDR3 totals 15 residues. CDR3 nucleotides: TGTGCCAGCAGTTACCAGTCAGCTAGCTCCAATGAGCAGTTCTTC. Translation gives CASSYQSASSNEQFF.

V gene TRBV5-5 combines with J gene TRBJ1-1, with D tentatively TRBD1 (5 bases). The germline gives CDR1 SGHKS, CDR2 YYEKEE (reference sequence). The CDR3 spans 16 residues. V was cut by 2 bases and J by 0 bases, with 14 bases left in between. In nucleotides, the CDR3 is TGTGCCAGCAGCTTAGGACAAGGCCACATGAACACTGAAGCTTTCTTT. It is translated as CASSLGQGHMNTEAFF.

This rearrangement joins TRBV5-1 to TRBJ2-7; 7 nucleotides align to TRBD2. This CDR3 spans 13 amino acids. Looked up from germline, CDR1 is SGHRS and CDR2 is YFSETQ. The junction had 7 bases not matched to a gene; V was cut back by 7 bases and J by 3 bases. The CDR3 loop reads CASAGLVDYEQYF. The CDR3 nucleotides are TGCGCCAGCGCAGGACTAGTAGACTACGAGCAGTACTTC. The whole variable domain, remainder taken from reference TRBV5-1 and TRBJ2-7, is KAGVTQTPRYLIKTRGQQVTLSCSPISGHRSVSWYQQTPGQGLQFLFEYFSETQRNKGNFPGRFSGRQFSNSRSEMNVSTLELGDSALYLCASAGLVDYEQYFGPGTRLTVT.

The genes are TRBV4-2 and TRBJ2-1; TRBD2 might be the D (5 bases). The length of the CDR3 is 13 residues. Trimming took off 1 base at V and 10 bases at J, with 11 bases between the two ends. Germline CDR1 reads LGHNA; CDR2 reads YNFKEQ. The CDR3 sequence: CASSQVLRVEQFF. DNA for the CDR3: TGTGCCAGCAGCCAAGTCCTGCGGGTCGAGCAGTTCTTC.

This chain connects TRBV4-1 to TRBJ2-7; D gene ambiguous. Between the trimmed V and J ends, which lost 0 bases and 7 bases, there was a span of 10 bases. Germline V lookup: CDR1 MGHRA, CDR2 YSYEKL. The CDR3 consists of 13 residues. The CDR3 loop reads CASSQERGWEQYF. Written as DNA, the CDR3 is TGCGCCAGCAGCCAAGAGAGAGGCTGGGAGCAGTACTTC.

V usage is TRBV30 and J usage is TRBJ2-5; D remains ambiguous. The V gene's germline CDR1 is GTSNPN and CDR2 SVGIG (reference sequence). Deletions cut 2 bases from V and 2 bases from J, with 12 bases between. CDR3 length equals 14 residues. The CDR3 DNA follows: TGTGCCTGGAGTAAGAACAGTCCTCAAGAGACCCAGTACTTC. It encodes CAWSKNSPQETQYF.

CDR3 nucleotides: TGTGCCAGCAGCAAGAGAACTGCTAATGAAAAACTGTTTTTT. Amino acid sequence: CASSKRTANEKLFF. V usage is TRBV6-5 and J usage is TRBJ1-4; D unclear. V lost 6 bases and J lost 3, with 11 bases in between. Germline V gene lookup returns CDR1 MNHEY and CDR2 SVGAGI. The CDR3 is made up of 14 amino acids.